This entry features one T cell receptor (beta chain) sequence. The record originates from a study of monozygotic twins with inflammatory bowel disease. TCRdb re-analyzed the 5' RACE reads; it lists each CDR3 protein once, without DNA. The record lists about 380,000 distinct CDR3 sequences, of which the ten most abundant hold around 2.6%. Germline V gene data show CDR1 as SGHNT and CDR2 as YYREEE (reference sequence). CDR3 size: 14 residues. The chain carries TRBV5-4 and TRBJ2-3; TCRdb selects TRBD1, and the lack of DNA leaves this call unchecked. The sample was blood. This clonotype was sampled from a human donor with ulcerative colitis or Crohn's disease, or a healthy co-twin of an affected twin (not recorded which). CDR3: CASSPDRASDTQYF.